The 13 T cell receptor beta chains given below trace back to one sample, sequenced in a study of T-cell memory formation after mild COVID-19. TCRdb itself ran the 5' RACE reads through MiXCR, one entry per CDR3 protein. The data hold fewer than 450,000 distinct CDR3 sequences, with 21% observed a single time. The sequenced sample was PBMCs or a T cell subset sorted from them (not recorded which). The receptor source for this set is an adult woman who had mild COVID-19 (a few samples of this study predate the infection). Cell type and time point are not known.

This clonotype has a count of ten or more. V is TRBV12-3 or TRBV12-4 and J is TRBJ2-7; either TRBD1 or TRBD2 may fit D (5 bases each). V lost 4 bases and J 1 base, leaving 11 bases between the germline ends. This CDR3 has 14 residues. The CDR3 DNA is TGTGCCAGCAGTTGGGGGTATAGATCCTACGAGCAGTACTTC. Its translation is CASSWGYRSYEQYF.

The chain has TRBV24-1 and TRBJ2-1; 10 bases are a match to TRBD2. The CDR3 has 16 residues. The germline gives CDR1 KGHDR, CDR2 SFDVKD. V was pared by 4 bases and J by 2 bases, with 4 bases of the junction left unmatched. The CDR3 sequence is CATSDPTSGAYNEQFF. CDR3 coding DNA: TGTGCCACCAGTGACCCTACTAGCGGGGCCTACAATGAGCAGTTCTTC.

The rearrangement links TRBV5-1 to TRBJ2-5; D not resolved. The CDR3 totals 14 residues. V was shortened by 3 bases and J by 0 bases, with 9 bases between the two germline ends. CDR1 and CDR2 from the germline V gene are SGHRS and YFSETQ. CDR3 nucleotides: TGCGCCAGCAGCTCCTCCCCCTACCAAGAGACCCAGTACTTC. Its protein product is CASSSSPYQETQYF.

This clonotype has only a few counts. The rearrangement joins TRBV5-1 to TRBJ2-7; 7 bases agree with TRBD2. The CDR3 is made up of 16 amino acids. J was trimmed by 2 bases and V by 2 bases; bases with no gene match: 10. Germline CDR1 reads SGHRS; CDR2 reads YFSETQ. CDR3: CASSFRGRESAYEQYF. CDR3 DNA: TGCGCCAGCAGCTTCCGAGGGCGGGAGTCTGCCTACGAGCAGTACTTC. The complete variable domain, with remaining parts taken from reference TRBV5-1 and TRBJ2-7, reads KAGVTQTPRYLIKTRGQQVTLSCSPISGHRSVSWYQQTPGQGLQFLFEYFSETQRNKGNFPGRFSGRQFSNSRSEMNVSTLELGDSALYLCASSFRGRESAYEQYFGPGTRLTVT.

The rearrangement links TRBV19 to TRBJ1-1; D ambiguous. The CDR3 runs 15 residues. V lost 7 bases and J lost 0, with 15 bases in between. Germline CDR1 LNHDA, CDR2 SQIVND (reference sequence). CDR3 loop: CASIGSPALNTEAFF. As DNA, the CDR3 is TGTGCCAGTATAGGCTCGCCGGCGCTGAACACTGAAGCTTTCTTT. The full variable domain, rest sourced from reference TRBV19 and TRBJ1-1, is DGGITQSPKYLFRKEGQNVTLSCEQNLNHDAMYWYRQDPGQGLRLIYYSQIVNDFQKGDIAEGYSVSREKKESFPLTVTSAQKNPTAFYLCASIGSPALNTEAFFGQGTRLTVV.

This clonotype has just a few counts. The chain combines TRBV20-1 with TRBJ1-6, with 11 positions matching TRBD1. The V gene end was trimmed by 5 bases and the J gene end by 10 bases; junction bases not matched to a gene: 10. Germline V lookup: CDR1 DFQATT, CDR2 SNEGSKA (reference sequence). CDR3 size: 15 residues. This CDR3 reads CSARPPGQGESPLHF. DNA for the CDR3: TGCAGTGCTCGACCCCCGGGACAGGGGGAATCACCCCTCCACTTT.

The rearrangement links TRBV20-1 to TRBJ1-2, with 7 bases identical to TRBD1. CDR3 length equals 14 residues. Germline V lookup: CDR1 DFQATT, CDR2 SNEGSKA (reference sequence). J was trimmed by 3 bases and V by 3 bases; bases with no gene match: 7. The CDR3 reads CSARGQGDYYGYTF. The CDR3 nucleotides read TGCAGTGCTAGGGGCCAGGGGGACTACTATGGCTACACCTTC.

In DNA form, the CDR3 reads TGCAGCGTGGCCCGGGACAGCAACACTGAAGCTTTCTTT. The encoded protein is CSVARDSNTEAFF. V usage is TRBV29-1 and J usage is TRBJ1-1; 7 nucleotides line up with TRBD1. V was pared by 6 bases and J by 2 bases, with 6 bases of the junction left unmatched. Germline V lookup: CDR1 SQVTM, CDR2 ANQGSEA. The CDR3 runs to 13 residues.

This clonotype has just a few counts. V and J are TRBV7-8 and TRBJ2-2; unclear D gene. CDR1 is SGHVS, CDR2 FQNEAQ, per germline. Trimming pared 3 bases from V and 0 bases from J, leaving 8 bases between. The CDR3 consists of 15 residues. The CDR3 region is CASSFGLANTGELFF. The CDR3 DNA sequence: TGTGCCAGCAGCTTCGGGCTAGCGAACACCGGGGAGCTGTTTTTT.

The CDR3 region has the DNA TGTGCCACCGCGGACAGGTTGTACTATGGCTACACCTTC. The encoded protein is CATADRLYYGYTF. The chain uses TRBV6-2 or TRBV6-3 and TRBJ1-2; 7 bases are a match to TRBD1. CDR1 and CDR2 from the germline V gene are MNHEY and SVGEGT. The CDR3 sequence is 13 residues long. V trimming: 10 bases; J trimming: 3 bases; junction bases outside the gene matches: 8.

This clonotype occurred a few times. The V call is TRBV6-2 or TRBV6-3, the J call TRBJ2-1; 8 bases map to TRBD2. The junction had 7 bases not matched to a gene; V was cut back by 6 bases and J by 0 bases. Germline V gene sequence: CDR1 MNHEY, CDR2 SVGEGT. The CDR3 contains 16 residues. The CDR3 bases are TGTGCCAGCAGCGGACTAGCCGAGAGCTCCTACAATGAGCAGTTCTTC. It encodes CASSGLAESSYNEQFF.

The gene calls are TRBV9 and TRBJ1-4, with unresolved D. The CDR3 is 14 amino acids. Per germline, CDR1 SGDLS and CDR2 YYNGEE. Trimming left V 2 bases short and J 5 bases short, with 10 bases between. The CDR3 here is CASSVTQRNEKLFF. The CDR3 DNA reads TGTGCCAGCAGCGTCACCCAGCGGAATGAAAAACTGTTTTTT. The complete variable domain, with remaining parts taken from reference TRBV9 and TRBJ1-4, reads DSGVTQTPKHLITATGQRVTLRCSPRSGDLSVYWYQQSLDQGLQFLIQYYNGEERAKGNILERFSAQQFPDLHSELNLSSLELGDSALYFCASSVTQRNEKLFFGSGTQLSVL.

The rearrangement uses TRBV7-2 and TRBJ1-5; tentative D call: TRBD1 (5 bases). Germline V CDR1 and CDR2: SGHTA, FQGNSA. The CDR3 spans 13 residues. Trimming took 8 bases from V and 0 from J, leaving 8 bases between them. The CDR3 DNA sequence: TGTGCCAGCGGGGGTTATAGCAATCAGCCCCAGCATTTT. Its protein product is CASGGYSNQPQHF.